This passage covers 32 T cell receptor beta chains from one sample sequenced in a study of T cells after yellow fever vaccination (dated by TCRdb to the late 2010s). The method behind the library was 5' RACE. Sequenced on an Illumina HiSeq 2500. TCRdb handled the public reads itself, with Q25 trimming in fastp and clone calling in MiXCR, and kept productive beta chains. Each record represents a unique CDR3 protein, reported with the most common genes and DNA among its rows. Within this sample are more than 250,000 distinct CDR3 sequences, with around 7.3% of them counted one time only. The ten most abundant clones make up 15% to 20% of the sample. In light of the paper, this sample's treatment or condition label describes: live attenuated yellow fever vaccine strain. This specimen was PBMCs, taken about 41 days after the first yellow fever vaccination. The receptor set was obtained from a man younger than 35 who received the YFV17D yellow fever vaccine.

This clonotype was seen repeatedly, ten times or more. V gene TRBV5-4 combines with J gene TRBJ2-5; D is undetermined. Germline assignment: CDR1 SGHNT and CDR2 YYREEE (reference sequence). The V end was cut by 2 bases, the J end by 2 bases, with 10 bases between. The CDR3 contains 14 residues. The CDR3 DNA reads TGTGCCAGCAGCTTACCGACGGAGCAAGAGACCCAGTACTTC. As protein: CASSLPTEQETQYF.

The chain links TRBV27 to TRBJ2-3; perhaps TRBD2 as D (5 bases). The V gene's germline CDR1 is MNHEY and CDR2 SMNVEV (reference sequence). With 6 bases removed from V and 1 base from J, the gap between germline ends came to 23 bases. The CDR3 length is 18 residues. The CDR3 nucleotides read TGTGCCAGCAGCCGCAGAGGGTACAAACCCGTGGGCACAGATACGCAGTATTTT. This gives the protein CASSRRGYKPVGTDTQYF.

This clonotype was seen more than once but under ten times. J is TRBJ1-2 and V is TRBV29-1; 9 positions agree with TRBD1. Germline V gives CDR1 SQVTM, CDR2 ANQGSEA. V dropped 4 bases and J dropped 5; count of bases not matched to a gene: 11. The CDR3 runs 15 residues. In nucleotides, the CDR3 is TGCAGCGTTGCCAAGTCCGGGACAGGGTCTTATGGCTACACCTTC. Translated, it gives CSVAKSGTGSYGYTF. Filled out from reference TRBV29-1 and TRBJ1-2, the complete variable domain reads SAVISQKPSRDICQRGTSLTIQCQVDSQVTMMFWYRQQPGQSLTLIATANQGSEATYESGFVIDKFPISRPNLTFSTLTVSNMSPEDSSIYLCSVAKSGTGSYGYTFGSGTRLTVV.

This clonotype came up many times. The CDR3 sequence is CSAETGNWVSEQYF. The DNA of the CDR3 is TGCAGTGCAGAGACTGGTAATTGGGTCTCCGAGCAGTACTTC. The V call is TRBV20-1, the J call TRBJ2-7; no reliable D call. Germline values: CDR1 DFQATT, CDR2 SNEGSKA (reference sequence). The ends were cut back, 6 bases at V and 6 bases at J, with 21 bases in the middle. The CDR3 consists of 14 residues.

This clonotype has just a few counts. V usage is TRBV28 and J usage is TRBJ1-6, with 8 bases matching TRBD1. This CDR3 region has 15 residues. V was pared by 8 bases and J by 6 bases, with 9 bases of the junction left unmatched. Germline V gives CDR1 MDHEN, CDR2 SYDVKM. The CDR3 sequence: CASRLTGDINSPLHF. The CDR3 DNA reads as TGTGCCAGCCGACTGACAGGGGATATTAATTCACCCCTCCACTTT.

The table lists this clonotype with many counts. V and J are TRBV12-3 or TRBV12-4 and TRBJ2-5, with 8 positions matching TRBD2. This CDR3 has 14 residues. Trimming took 3 bases from V and 4 from J; bases not matched to a gene: 4. CDR3 in amino acids: CASSLRLARETQYF. DNA for the CDR3: TGTGCCAGCAGTTTGCGACTAGCGCGAGAGACCCAGTACTTC.

Ten or more counts support this clonotype. The V and J genes are TRBV5-1 and TRBJ2-1; 8 nucleotides align to TRBD2. The CDR3 length is 15 residues. CDR1 is SGHRS and CDR2 is YFSETQ in the germline V gene. V lost 4 bases to trimming and J lost 7 bases; unmatched junction nucleotides: 10. The CDR3 protein is CASSPLPGGQNEQFF. CDR3 nucleotides: TGCGCCAGCAGCCCGCTCCCGGGGGGGCAGAATGAGCAGTTCTTC.

J is TRBJ2-5 and V is TRBV6-1, with D uncertain. The length of the CDR3 is 13 residues. The ends were cut back, 4 bases at V and 4 bases at J, with 10 bases in the middle. Germline V gives CDR1 MNHNS, CDR2 SASEGT. CDR3 in DNA: TGTGCCAGCAGTGTTCGATCGGCAGAGACCCAGTACTTC. Its translation: CASSVRSAETQYF.

This clonotype showed up many times. The CDR3 loop reads CAISEGTSSGNTIYF. The CDR3 nucleotides read TGTGCCATCAGTGAGGGGACGAGCTCTGGAAACACCATATATTTT. The chain joins TRBV10-3 to TRBJ1-3; D is perhaps TRBD1 (5 bases). The CDR3 sequence is 15 residues long. The V gene lost 2 bases and the J gene lost 0 bases, with 8 bases spanning the gap. Germline lookup yields CDR1 ENHRY and CDR2 SYGVKD.

The J gene is TRBJ1-2, the V gene TRBV24-1; possibly TRBD1 for D (5 bases). The V end lost 7 bases, the J end lost 6 bases, and 11 bases lay between the germline ends. Per the germline V gene, CDR1 is KGHDR and CDR2 is SFDVKD. The CDR3 has 12 amino acids. The CDR3 protein is CATRGRTDGYTF. CDR3 nucleotides: TGTGCCACCAGGGGACGAACCGATGGCTACACCTTC.

This chain connects TRBV3-1 to TRBJ1-5; D not certain. The germline V gene has CDR1 LGHDT and CDR2 YNNKEL (reference sequence). Trimming removed 3 bases from V and 7 bases from J, with 13 bases in between. CDR3 length: 14 residues. CDR3 sequence reads: CASSQGLQDQPQHF. The CDR3 nucleotides are TGTGCCAGCAGCCAGGGCCTTCAGGACCAGCCCCAGCATTTT.

The chain joins TRBV5-1 to TRBJ2-5; possible D gene TRBD2, 6 bases. Between the trimmed V and J ends, which lost 6 bases and 4 bases, there was a span of 7 bases. Germline CDR1 is SGHRS and CDR2 is YFSETQ. The CDR3 length is 11 residues. CDR3 DNA: TGCGCCAGCATGGGAGGAGAGACCCAGTACTTC. It encodes CASMGGETQYF.

The chain couples TRBV20-1 to TRBJ2-3; D could derive from TRBD1 or TRBD2 (6 bases each). V was trimmed by 2 bases and J by 0 bases, leaving 9 bases between them. Per the germline V gene, CDR1 is DFQATT and CDR2 is SNEGSKA (reference sequence). The CDR3 is made up of 14 amino acids. CDR3 sequence: CSARTGASTDTQYF. CDR3 nucleotides: TGCAGTGCTAGAACGGGGGCTAGCACAGATACGCAGTATTTT.

At least ten counts were recorded for this clonotype. The chain couples TRBV7-2 to TRBJ2-1; the D is unclear. This CDR3 has 15 residues. V was pared by 5 bases and J by 8 bases, with 19 bases between. The germline gives CDR1 SGHTA, CDR2 FQGNSA. This CDR3 is CASSTDRVPGHEQFF. DNA of the CDR3: TGTGCCAGCAGCACCGACCGGGTCCCAGGCCATGAGCAGTTCTTC.

In this sample, this clonotype turned up many times. This rearrangement joins TRBV29-1 to TRBJ2-5; 10 nucleotides align to TRBD2. Germline loops: CDR1 SQVTM, CDR2 ANQGSEA. This CDR3 has 14 residues. V shed 4 bases and J 0 bases; nucleotides not matched to a gene: 2. The CDR3 is CSVVLAGDQETQYF. The CDR3, as DNA: TGCAGCGTTGTCCTAGCGGGGGACCAAGAGACCCAGTACTTC.

The chain links TRBV4-1 to TRBJ2-2; D unclear. CDR1 and CDR2 (germline): MGHRA, YSYEKL. This CDR3 has 15 residues. Trimming stripped 0 bases from V and 4 bases from J, with 9 bases between. CDR3 in DNA: TGCGCCAGCAGCCAAGAATGGCACACCACCGGGGAGCTGTTTTTT. Its protein is CASSQEWHTTGELFF.

The V call is TRBV7-9, the J call TRBJ1-2; perhaps TRBD1 as D (5 bases). CDR1 is SEHNR and CDR2 is FQNEAQ in the germline V gene (reference sequence). CDR3 length: 17 amino acids. V was clipped by 0 bases and J by 2 bases, with 16 bases between them. CDR3 sequence reads: CASSLAKRDVGNYGYTF. CDR3 sequence (DNA): TGTGCCAGCAGCTTAGCGAAAAGGGACGTCGGAAACTATGGCTACACCTTC.

The genes are TRBV20-1 and TRBJ1-2; 7 nucleotides agree with TRBD1. Germline values: CDR1 DFQATT, CDR2 SNEGSKA (reference sequence). The CDR3 spans 13 residues. Trimming removed 5 bases from V and 4 bases from J; junction bases left unmatched: 7. The CDR3 bases are TGCAGTGCTCAGCAGAGGACAGGCTATGGCTACACCTTC. Amino acid sequence: CSAQQRTGYGYTF.

This clonotype was recorded a few times. This chain links TRBV7-2 with TRBJ1-1, with D perhaps TRBD1 (5 bases). This CDR3 has 15 amino acids. Germline CDR1 reads SGHTA; CDR2 reads FQGNSA. The V end was cut by 2 bases, the J end by 5 bases, with 15 bases between. CDR3 protein: CASSLLGAGETEAFF. In DNA form, the CDR3 reads TGTGCCAGCAGCTTACTAGGGGCTGGGGAAACTGAAGCTTTCTTT. The variable domain in full, with the rest retrieved from reference TRBV7-2 and TRBJ1-1, is GAGVSQSPSNKVTEKGKDVELRCDPISGHTALYWYRQSLGQGLEFLIYFQGNSAPDKSGLPSDRFSAERTGGSVSTLTIQRTQQEDSAVYLCASSLLGAGETEAFFGQGTRLTVV.

The rearrangement links TRBV4-1 to TRBJ2-5, with D uncertain. The CDR3 loop spans 14 amino acids. Germline CDR1 and CDR2: MGHRA and YSYEKL. The V end was cut by 3 bases, the J end by 3 bases, with 11 bases between. CDR3 protein: CASSHPTTEETQYF. For the CDR3, the DNA is TGCGCCAGCAGCCACCCCACGACGGAAGAGACCCAGTACTTC.

The gene calls are TRBV7-2 and TRBJ1-2, with D possibly TRBD1 on 6 matching bases. The CDR3 runs to 13 residues. Trimming left V 4 bases short and J 4 bases short, with 10 bases between. Germline assignment: CDR1 SGHTA and CDR2 FQGNSA. This CDR3 reads CASSSGQRYGYTF. The DNA of the CDR3 is TGTGCCAGCAGCTCCGGACAGCGCTATGGCTACACCTTC.

This clonotype occurred a few times. J is TRBJ1-4 and V is TRBV4-1; a possible D gene is TRBD1 (5 bases). CDR3 length: 13 residues. Germline CDR1 and CDR2: MGHRA and YSYEKL. V lost 3 bases and J lost 7, with 9 bases in between. The CDR3 region has the DNA TGCGCCAGCAGCCAGCAGGGTGGTGAAAAACTGTTTTTT. It translates to CASSQQGGEKLFF.

This clonotype was picked up many times. This sequence joins TRBV15 and TRBJ2-1; D possibly matches TRBD1 or TRBD2 (5 bases each). Germline V gives CDR1 LNHNV, CDR2 YYDKDF (reference sequence). This CDR3 region has 16 residues. V was shortened by 1 base and J by 4 bases, with 14 bases between the two germline ends. The CDR3 nucleotides read TGTGCCACCAGCAGAGGGCTCGGAGAGGGGTACAATGAGCAGTTCTTC. Its translation: CATSRGLGEGYNEQFF. The complete variable domain, with remaining parts taken from reference TRBV15 and TRBJ2-1, reads DAMVIQNPRYQVTQFGKPVTLSCSQTLNHNVMYWYQQKSSQAPKLLFHYYDKDFNNEADTPDNFQSRRPNTSFCFLDIRSPGLGDTAMYLCATSRGLGEGYNEQFFGPGTRLTVL.

This clonotype was detected only a few times. The chain joins TRBV18 to TRBJ2-7; unclear D gene. This CDR3 contains 14 residues. CDR1 and CDR2 from the germline V gene are KGHSH and LQKENI. The ends were cut back, 3 bases at V and 2 bases at J, with 11 bases in the middle. CDR3 sequence reads: CASSPITDPYEQYV. The CDR3 coding sequence is TGTGCCAGCTCACCTATCACAGATCCCTACGAGCAGTACGTC.

This chain connects TRBV7-3 to TRBJ2-3; 7 bases map to TRBD1. Germline trimming cut 1 base from V and 6 bases from J; bases unmatched to any gene: 7. This CDR3 has 15 amino acids. Germline CDR1 is SGHTA and CDR2 is FQGTGA. The CDR3: CASSLKYSQGDTQYF. DNA for the CDR3: TGTGCCAGCAGCTTAAAATATTCACAGGGGGATACGCAGTATTTT.

This clonotype was found a few times. The J gene is TRBJ1-1, the V gene TRBV21-1; the table calls TRBD1, which could not be checked here. TRBV21-1 is marked as a pseudogene. The CDR3 consists of 14 residues. CDR3 amino acids: CAIASKGRNTEAFF. In DNA form, the CDR3 reads TGTGCCATCGCGTCCAAGGGGCGGAACACTGAAGCTTTCTTT.

The V gene is TRBV14, the J gene TRBJ1-4; TRBD1 is a possible D gene (5 bases). V was cut by 2 bases and J by 5 bases, with 6 bases left in between. The CDR3 is 13 residues long. Per the germline V gene, CDR1 is SGHDN and CDR2 is FVKESK. CDR3 residues: CASSQRGNEKLFF. The CDR3 DNA is TGTGCCAGCAGCCAACGGGGGAATGAAAAACTGTTTTTT.

V gene TRBV7-9 combines with J gene TRBJ2-7; TRBD1 matches 11 bases. The ends lost 5 bases at V and 8 bases at J; junction bases unmatched: 8. This CDR3 has 14 amino acids. CDR1 and CDR2 from the germline V gene are SEHNR and FQNEAQ (reference sequence). The CDR3 coding sequence is TGTGCCAGCAGCCCAACCGGGACAGGGGGAAAGCAGTACTTC. Protein sequence: CASSPTGTGGKQYF.

A few counts support this clonotype. This chain uses TRBV4-3 with TRBJ2-5; 7 bases align to TRBD1. In germline, CDR1 is LGHNA, CDR2 YSLEER. The CDR3 has 18 residues. V lost 0 bases to trimming and J lost 1 base; unmatched junction nucleotides: 11. CDR3 loop: CASSQDLSVGTVQETQYF. CDR3 coding DNA: TGCGCCAGCAGCCAAGATCTAAGCGTCGGGACAGTCCAAGAGACCCAGTACTTC.

This clonotype was observed a few times. This chain uses TRBV7-2 with TRBJ1-3; D possibly corresponds to TRBD1 (5 bases). The ends were cut back, 5 bases at V and 0 bases at J, with 17 bases in the middle. Germline CDR1 SGHTA, CDR2 FQGNSA. This CDR3 contains 17 residues. The DNA of the CDR3 is TGTGCCAGCAGCCCCGTCCCGGGACGGAGCTCTGGAAACACCATATATTTT. Translation gives CASSPVPGRSSGNTIYF.

This clonotype was observed a handful of times. This CDR3 reads CASSQDGGFNEQFF. The CDR3 nucleotides are TGTGCCAGCAGCCAAGACGGGGGATTCAATGAGCAGTTCTTC. The chain joins TRBV3-1 to TRBJ2-1, with D possibly being TRBD2 (6 bases). CDR1 and CDR2 from the germline V gene are LGHDT and YNNKEL (reference sequence). The ends were cut back, 0 bases at V and 6 bases at J, with 9 bases in the middle. The length of the CDR3 is 14 residues.

The chain joins TRBV7-2 to TRBJ2-2; D might be TRBD2 (8 bases). CDR1 is SGHTA, CDR2 FQGNSA, per germline. V lost 8 bases and J lost 5, with 18 bases in between. The CDR3 extends over 15 amino acids. CDR3 amino acids: CASSREGALTGELFF. The DNA of the CDR3 is TGTGCCAGCTCCCGGGAGGGGGCTTTGACCGGGGAGCTGTTTTTT.